These 31 T cell receptor beta chains were all obtained from the same sample, sequenced in a study of blood T cell repertoires in COVID-19. The protocol was immunoSEQ multiplex PCR, while the TCRdb copy is restricted to in-frame clones and leaves out a portion. The sample has 170,000 or so clones, almost 85% seen once; the top ten hold approximately 14%. The sample comprised peripheral blood. The receptors shown here come from a man younger than 35 with active or convalescent COVID-19.

The rearrangement links TRBV7-9 to TRBJ2-7, with TRBD2 identical over 8 bases. The CDR3 is 15 amino acids. V was clipped by 6 bases and J by 4 bases; unmatched bases: 11. Germline assignment: CDR1 SEHNR and CDR2 FQNEAQ (reference sequence). The chain's CDR3 is CASRPAGGARYEQYF. In nucleotides, the CDR3 is TGTGCCAGCAGACCTGCGGGGGGCGCAAGGTACGAGCAGTACTTC.

The chain is built from TRBV7-9 and TRBJ1-1; TRBD1 agrees at 7 bases. Germline CDR1 SEHNR, CDR2 FQNEAQ (reference sequence). The CDR3 covers 16 residues. J was trimmed by 4 bases and V by 5 bases; bases with no gene match: 13. In DNA, the CDR3 is TGTGCCAGCAGCCCAAGCGGACAGGTGAGCGGCACTGAAGCTTTCTTT. Amino acid sequence: CASSPSGQVSGTEAFF.

V gene TRBV10-2 combines with J gene TRBJ2-1; TRBD2 aligns across 9 bases. After removal of 6 bases from V and 7 bases from J, the junction contained 13 bases not matched to a gene. CDR3 length: 16 amino acids. Germline V CDR1 and CDR2: WSHSY, SAAADI. The CDR3 protein is CASRSLAGPAGNEQFF. For the CDR3, the DNA is TGCGCCAGCAGGTCCCTAGCGGGGCCCGCGGGGAATGAGCAGTTCTTC.

The chain combines TRBV19 with TRBJ1-1; a weak D match, TRBD1 (5 bases). The CDR3 totals 12 residues. Trimming stripped 7 bases from V and 8 bases from J, with 14 bases between. The V gene's germline CDR1 is LNHDA and CDR2 SQIVND (reference sequence). CDR3 in amino acids: CASMAGKGEAFF. The CDR3 coding sequence is TGTGCCAGTATGGCAGGGAAAGGCGAAGCTTTCTTT.

The sample holds a few counts of this clone. The same CDR3 also results from other DNA sequences found in this sample. This rearrangement joins TRBV7-8 to TRBJ1-4; D perhaps matches TRBD1 (5 bases). The CDR3 is 15 amino acids. CDR1 is SGHVS and CDR2 is FQNEAQ in the germline V gene. The germline V and J ends were trimmed by 5 bases and 8 bases, with 18 bases remaining between them. CDR3 loop: CASSPLGQGGEKLFF. CDR3 bases: TGTGCCAGCAGCCCCCTGGGGCAGGGAGGCGAAAAACTGTTTTTT.

This clone was counted a few times. V is TRBV2 and J is TRBJ2-3, with a weak D call TRBD1 (6 bases). The CDR3 is 14 amino acids. Germline V lookup: CDR1 SNHLY, CDR2 FYNNEI. Trimming removed 4 bases at V and 1 base at J, with 9 bases between. The CDR3: CASSGTARTDTQYF. The CDR3 nucleotides read TGTGCCAGCAGTGGGACAGCCCGCACAGATACGCAGTATTTT.

The V gene is TRBV5-4, the J gene TRBJ1-4; D may be TRBD1 (6 bases). Trimming removed 4 bases at V and 8 bases at J, with 15 bases between. The CDR3 consists of 14 residues. Germline V gene lookup returns CDR1 SGHNT and CDR2 YYREEE (reference sequence). The CDR3 reads CASSHPGQGEKLFF. The CDR3 DNA reads TGTGCCAGCAGCCATCCGGGACAAGGGGAAAAACTGTTTTTT. The full variable domain, in which reference TRBV5-4 and TRBJ1-4 provide the parts outside the CDR3, is ETGVTQSPTHLIKTRGQQVTLRCSSQSGHNTVSWYQQALGQGPQFIFQYYREEENGRGNFPPRFSGLQFPNYSSELNVNALELDDSALYLCASSHPGQGEKLFFGSGTQLSVL.

The chain is built from TRBV7-6 and TRBJ2-2, with 8 bases fitting TRBD2. The CDR3 extends over 16 amino acids. CDR1 is SGHVS, CDR2 FNYEAQ, per germline. With 5 bases clipped from V and 0 bases from J, the junction kept 5 bases outside the gene matches. CDR3 loop: CASSPRREANTGELFF. CDR3 coding DNA: TGTGCCAGCAGCCCGCGGCGGGAGGCGAACACCGGGGAGCTGTTTTTT.

This sequence joins TRBV7-3 and TRBJ1-1; 7 nucleotides agree with TRBD1. The length of the CDR3 is 18 residues. Looked up from germline, CDR1 is SGHTA and CDR2 is FQGTGA. V was clipped by 1 base and J by 3 bases; unmatched bases: 14. The CDR3 sequence is CASSLRATTHQGDTEAFF. As DNA, the CDR3 is TGTGCCAGCAGCTTAAGGGCCACTACACATCAGGGGGACACTGAAGCTTTCTTT. The full variable domain, in which reference TRBV7-3 and TRBJ1-1 provide the parts outside the CDR3, is GAGVSQTPSNKVTEKGKYVELRCDPISGHTALYWYRQSLGQGPEFLIYFQGTGAADDSGLPNDRFFAVRPEGSVSTLKIQRTERGDSAVYLCASSLRATTHQGDTEAFFGQGTRLTVV.

CDR3 loop: CASSPLESLAKNIQYF. The DNA for the CDR3 is TGCGCCAGCAGCCCCTTGGAGAGCCTAGCCAAAAACATTCAGTACTTC. This chain connects TRBV5-1 to TRBJ2-4; D is unclear. This CDR3 is built from 16 residues. The V gene's germline CDR1 is SGHRS and CDR2 YFSETQ. V lost 4 bases and J lost 0, with 14 bases in between.

This clone was detected only once. This chain uses TRBV7-9 with TRBJ2-3; 8 nucleotides match TRBD2. CDR1 SEHNR and CDR2 FQNEAQ come from the germline V gene (reference sequence). Trimming at V came to 7 bases and at J to 3 bases, leaving 12 bases not matched to a gene. This CDR3 has 16 amino acids. The CDR3 bases are TGTGCCAGCATCCCAGGTGGCGGGGGGTGGACAGATACGCAGTATTTT. The encoded protein is CASIPGGGGWTDTQYF.

The rearrangement links TRBV9 to TRBJ2-1; 9 positions agree with TRBD2. V was clipped by 0 bases and J by 8 bases; unmatched bases: 6. Germline CDR1 SGDLS, CDR2 YYNGEE. This CDR3 is built from 15 residues. CDR3 coding DNA: TGTGCCAGCAGCGTAGTGGCGGGGGGGCTCCATGAGCAGTTCTTC. This sequence encodes CASSVVAGGLHEQFF.

This chain connects TRBV7-2 to TRBJ2-7; D possibly corresponds to TRBD2 (5 bases). The CDR3 is made up of 12 amino acids. In germline, CDR1 is SGHTA, CDR2 FQGNSA. V was shortened by 3 bases and J by 3 bases, with 6 bases between the two germline ends. CDR3 amino acids: CASSFGVYEQYF. The CDR3 nucleotides are TGTGCCAGCAGCTTCGGGGTCTACGAGCAGTACTTC.

The V and J genes are TRBV28 and TRBJ1-2; D is possibly TRBD1 (6 bases). Germline CDR1 is MDHEN and CDR2 is SYDVKM. V dropped 8 bases and J dropped 3 bases, with 13 bases sitting between them. This CDR3 spans 13 amino acids. The CDR3 sequence: CASRPEGDYGYTF. CDR3 coding DNA: TGTGCCAGCCGCCCCGAGGGGGACTATGGCTACACCTTC.

Many counts were recorded for this clone. The chain couples TRBV3-1 (or the pseudogene TRBV3-2) to TRBJ2-5; a weak D match, TRBD1 (5 bases). From germline, CDR1 is LGHDT and CDR2 YNNKEL (reference sequence). The CDR3 is 13 residues long. V lost 6 bases, J lost 4 bases, and 12 bases lay in between. CDR3 nucleotides: TGTGCCAGCAGTCTCGACCAGGGAGAGACCCAGTACTTC. Translating gives CASSLDQGETQYF.

The chain carries TRBV2 and TRBJ2-1, with 7 positions matching TRBD2. V trimming: 7 bases; J trimming: 0 bases; junction bases outside the gene matches: 6. The CDR3 has 15 amino acids. Looked up from germline, CDR1 is SNHLY and CDR2 is FYNNEI. CDR3 DNA: TGTGCCAGCACGACCCGCGGGAGCTCCTACAATGAGCAGTTCTTC. Protein sequence: CASTTRGSSYNEQFF.

This clone was seen only a few times. This chain connects TRBV6-2 or TRBV6-3 to TRBJ1-2, with TRBD1 matching over 8 bases. The V gene end was trimmed by 3 bases and the J gene end by 8 bases; junction bases not matched to a gene: 11. The CDR3 extends over 15 amino acids. CDR1 MNHEY and CDR2 SVGEGT come from the germline V gene. CDR3 in amino acids: CASSYSDRGIGGYTF. The CDR3 bases are TGTGCCAGCAGTTATTCCGACAGGGGCATCGGCGGCTACACCTTC.

A single count supports this clone. The rearrangement uses TRBV14 and TRBJ2-1; 9 nucleotides match TRBD2. CDR1 is SGHDN and CDR2 is FVKESK in the germline V gene. There are 18 residues in the CDR3. V lost 4 bases and J lost 1; bases outside the gene matches: 11. For the CDR3, the DNA is TGTGCCAGCAGCCTGGAAGGCGGGAGGGGCCCATCCTACAATGAGCAGTTCTTC. Translating gives CASSLEGGRGPSYNEQFF. Full variable domain (remainder filled in from reference TRBV14 and TRBJ2-1): EAGVTQFPSHSVIEKGQTVTLRCDPISGHDNLYWYRRVMGKEIKFLLHFVKESKQDESGMPNNRFLAERTGGTYSTLKVQPAELEDSGVYFCASSLEGGRGPSYNEQFFGPGTRLTVL.

The chain couples TRBV19 to TRBJ1-5; 7 bases are shared with TRBD1. V shed 5 bases and J 5 bases; nucleotides not matched to a gene: 9. CDR3 length equals 15 residues. Germline V CDR1 and CDR2: LNHDA, SQIVND (reference sequence). Written as DNA, the CDR3 is TGTGCCAGTAGTCAAGGACAGGCCGGTTATCAGCCCCAGCATTTT. Translating gives CASSQGQAGYQPQHF. The variable domain in full, with the rest retrieved from reference TRBV19 and TRBJ1-5, is DGGITQSPKYLFRKEGQNVTLSCEQNLNHDAMYWYRQDPGQGLRLIYYSQIVNDFQKGDIAEGYSVSREKKESFPLTVTSAQKNPTAFYLCASSQGQAGYQPQHFGDGTRLSIL.

The V and J genes are TRBV7-8 and TRBJ1-5; 8 nucleotides agree with TRBD1. V lost 5 bases to trimming and J lost 0 bases; unmatched junction nucleotides: 15. Per the germline V gene, CDR1 is SGHVS and CDR2 is FQNEAQ. The CDR3 is made up of 19 amino acids. The CDR3 loop reads CASSRVPDRGRYSNQPQHF. The DNA of the CDR3 is TGTGCCAGCAGCCGTGTCCCAGACAGGGGACGATATAGCAATCAGCCCCAGCATTTT. The variable domain in full, with the rest retrieved from reference TRBV7-8 and TRBJ1-5, is GAGVSQSPRYKVAKRGQDVALRCDPISGHVSLFWYQQALGQGPEFLTYFQNEAQLDKSGLPSDRFFAERPEGSVSTLKIQRTQQEDSAVYLCASSRVPDRGRYSNQPQHFGDGTRLSIL.

The chain employs TRBV5-1 and TRBJ2-1; weak D call: TRBD2 (5 bases). There are 16 residues in the CDR3. The V end lost 2 bases, the J end lost 7 bases, and 19 bases lay between the germline ends. Germline V gene sequence: CDR1 SGHRS, CDR2 YFSETQ. This chain's CDR3 is CASSFSSLLDTNEQFF. The CDR3 region has the DNA TGCGCCAGCAGCTTTTCCTCCCTACTAGATACTAATGAGCAGTTCTTC.

The CDR3 is CASSLQINTEAFF. The CDR3 coding sequence is TGTGCCAGCAGCTTACAGATAAACACTGAAGCTTTCTTT. V and J are TRBV7-9 and TRBJ1-1, with no clear D. The CDR3 totals 13 residues. Germline values: CDR1 SEHNR, CDR2 FQNEAQ (reference sequence). V was trimmed by 2 bases and J by 2 bases, leaving 6 bases between them.

The CDR3 DNA sequence: TGTGCCAGCAGCCAAGGAGGCTCTAACTATGGCTACACCTTC. Translation gives CASSQGGSNYGYTF. The V and J genes are TRBV3-1 (or the pseudogene TRBV3-2) and TRBJ1-2; D is unclear. Germline CDR1 reads LGHDT; CDR2 reads YNNKEL (reference sequence). The CDR3 is 14 amino acids. Trimming took off 1 base at V and 0 bases at J, with 6 bases between the two ends.

The V gene is TRBV12-3 or TRBV12-4, the J gene TRBJ1-3; no clear D gene. V shed 6 bases and J shed 2 bases, with 5 bases lying between them. The CDR3 loop spans 12 amino acids. The CDR3 sequence: CASSPTGNTIYF. The CDR3 DNA sequence: TGTGCCAGCAGCCCCACTGGAAACACCATATATTTT.

This clone was picked up one time. V gene TRBV28 combines with J gene TRBJ1-2; the match to TRBD1 covers 12 bases. The CDR3 runs 15 residues. Germline V gene sequence: CDR1 MDHEN, CDR2 SYDVKM. The J segment lost 9 bases and the V segment lost 4 bases, leaving 9 bases of the junction unmatched. As DNA, the CDR3 is TGTGCCAGCAGTTCGGGACAGGGGGCGTATTATCGCTACACCTTC. Its translation: CASSSGQGAYYRYTF.

The chain employs TRBV3-1 (or the pseudogene TRBV3-2) and TRBJ2-1; 14 nucleotides match TRBD2. The CDR3 spans 17 residues. Looked up from germline, CDR1 is LGHDT and CDR2 is YNNKEL (reference sequence). The junction had 5 bases not matched to a gene; V was cut back by 0 bases and J by 7 bases. CDR3 sequence (DNA): TGTGCCAGCAGCCAAGAAGCTAGACTAGCGGGAGGGAATGAGCAGTTCTTC. Amino acids: CASSQEARLAGGNEQFF.

This clone was recorded a few times. This sequence joins TRBV5-8 and TRBJ1-5; a possible D gene is TRBD1 (5 bases). The germline V gene has CDR1 SGHTS and CDR2 YDEGEE. This CDR3 comprises 15 residues. Trimming took 6 bases from V and 4 from J, leaving 17 bases between them. The CDR3 DNA sequence: TGTGCCAGCAAACGGGGGGGTTTAGGGAATCAGCCCCAGCATTTT. This codes for CASKRGGLGNQPQHF.

This clone was observed a few times. This chain uses TRBV11-2 with TRBJ1-6; TRBD1 matches 9 bases. The junction had 4 bases not matched to a gene; V was cut back by 0 bases and J by 7 bases. The CDR3 is 16 residues long. Per germline, CDR1 SGHAT and CDR2 FQNNGV. CDR3 sequence (DNA): TGTGCCAGCAGCTTAGATCGGGACAGGGCGAATTCACCCCTCCACTTT. Its translation is CASSLDRDRANSPLHF.

J is TRBJ2-2 and V is TRBV28; D may be TRBD2 (5 bases). The V end was cut by 2 bases, the J end by 2 bases, with 9 bases between. Looked up from germline, CDR1 is MDHEN and CDR2 is SYDVKM. The CDR3 is 15 amino acids. In DNA form, the CDR3 reads TGTGCCAGCAGTTTAGAAGCGGTTAACACCGGGGAGCTGTTTTTT. It codes for CASSLEAVNTGELFF.

V is TRBV2 and J is TRBJ1-3; possibly TRBD1 for D (6 bases). CDR1 is SNHLY and CDR2 is FYNNEI in the germline V gene. V was trimmed by 6 bases and J by 0 bases, leaving 12 bases between them. The CDR3 has 15 residues. The CDR3 region is CASREQGRSGNTIYF. The CDR3 coding sequence is TGTGCCAGCAGGGAACAGGGCCGCTCTGGAAACACCATATATTTT. Complete variable domain (other parts from reference TRBV2 and TRBJ1-3): EPEVTQTPSHQVTQMGQEVILRCVPISNHLYFYWYRQILGQKVEFLVSFYNNEISEKSEIFDDQFSVERPDGSNFTLKIRSTKLEDSAMYFCASREQGRSGNTIYFGEGSWLTVV.

The chain links TRBV30 to TRBJ2-3; 11 nucleotides align to TRBD2. Germline V lookup: CDR1 GTSNPN, CDR2 SVGIG (reference sequence). The CDR3 is 15 residues long. After removal of 2 bases from V and 2 bases from J, the junction contained 3 bases not matched to a gene. The chain's CDR3 is CAWSRLAGNTDTQYF. In nucleotides, the CDR3 is TGTGCCTGGAGTAGACTAGCGGGGAACACAGATACGCAGTATTTT. Full variable domain (rest looked up from reference TRBV30 and TRBJ2-3): SQTIHQWPATLVQPVGSPLSLECTVEGTSNPNLYWYRQAAGRGLQLLFYSVGIGQISSEVPQNLSASRPQDRQFILSSKKLLLSDSGFYLCAWSRLAGNTDTQYFGPGTRLTVL.